This T cell receptor beta chain was observed in a study of T cell responses to AZD1222 COVID-19 vaccine. Study-level findings and limits: Nearly half of spike-specific TCRs reportedly go after variant regions that carry no mutations.

The CDR3 extends over 11 amino acids. Per germline, CDR1 SGHAT and CDR2 FQNNGV. In the case of this clone: The antigen is not known. One end of the junction does not line up with germline, which may come from a read error.

TCRdb's copy holds only in-frame clones and misses some; the assay was immunoSEQ multiplex PCR. The sample gives 43,000 or so clones, roughly 87% of which show up once; over 35% is in the top ten. Specimen: peripheral blood, collected 28 days after the second AZD1222 dose. The sequence was collected from an adult who received the AZD1222 COVID-19 vaccine. This chain connects TRBV11-2 to TRBJ1-3, with TRBD1 matching 8 bases. CDR3 nucleotides: TGTGCCAGCAGCGCAGGGGACAGGCCCCGGTTT. It translates to CASSAGDRPRF.